Given below is one TCR beta chain in context. These data belong to a study of blood T cell repertoires in COVID-19. The ends were cut back, 10 bases at V and 1 base at J, with 10 bases in the middle. Germline CDR1 MNHEY, CDR2 SMNVEV (reference sequence). The CDR3 loop spans 13 amino acids. Profiled with immunoSEQ multiplex PCR; TCRdb holds only in-frame clones, not every one. This sample has under 450,000 clones, with more than 70% found just once. This chain links TRBV27 with TRBJ2-2; a possible D gene is TRBD1 (6 bases). The source of this sequence is a man between 25 and 39 years old who had recovered from COVID-19. What was sequenced was PBMCs or T cells enriched from blood (not recorded which). The CDR3 coding sequence is TGTGCCACCTTACAGGGGAACACCGGGGAGCTGTTTTTT. Its translation is CATLQGNTGELFF.